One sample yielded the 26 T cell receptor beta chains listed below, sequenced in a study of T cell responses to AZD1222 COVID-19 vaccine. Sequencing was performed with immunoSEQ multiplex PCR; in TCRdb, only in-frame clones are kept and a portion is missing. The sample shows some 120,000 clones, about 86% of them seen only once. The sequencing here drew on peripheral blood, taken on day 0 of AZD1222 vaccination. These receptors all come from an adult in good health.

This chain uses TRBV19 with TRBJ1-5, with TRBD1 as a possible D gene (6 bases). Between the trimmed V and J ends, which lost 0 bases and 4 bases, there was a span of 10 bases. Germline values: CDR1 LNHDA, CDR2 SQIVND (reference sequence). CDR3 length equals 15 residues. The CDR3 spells CASSIDGGLNQPQHF. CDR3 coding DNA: TGTGCCAGTAGTATAGATGGGGGGCTGAATCAGCCCCAGCATTTT.

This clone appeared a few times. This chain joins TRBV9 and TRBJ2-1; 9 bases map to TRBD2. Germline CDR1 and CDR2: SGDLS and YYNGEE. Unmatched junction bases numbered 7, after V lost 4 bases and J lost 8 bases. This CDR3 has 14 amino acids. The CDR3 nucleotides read TGTGCCAGCAGCCGGGCGGGGGGGCCGGATGAGCAGTTCTTC. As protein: CASSRAGGPDEQFF.

The CDR3 spells CAIGKTGSYEQYF. CDR3 nucleotide sequence: TGTGCCATCGGAAAGACAGGATCCTACGAGCAGTACTTC. This chain uses TRBV5-4 with TRBJ2-7, with a possible D match to TRBD1 (6 bases). The germline CDR1 and CDR2 sequences are SGHNT and YYREEE (reference sequence). Trimming left V 9 bases short and J 1 base short, with 14 bases between. CDR3 length equals 13 residues.

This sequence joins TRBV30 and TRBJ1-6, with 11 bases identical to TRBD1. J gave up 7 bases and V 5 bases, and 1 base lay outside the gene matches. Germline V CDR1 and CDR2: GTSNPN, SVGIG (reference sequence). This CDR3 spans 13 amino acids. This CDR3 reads CAWGTGGNSPLHF. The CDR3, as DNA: TGTGCCTGGGGGACAGGGGGAAATTCACCCCTCCACTTT.

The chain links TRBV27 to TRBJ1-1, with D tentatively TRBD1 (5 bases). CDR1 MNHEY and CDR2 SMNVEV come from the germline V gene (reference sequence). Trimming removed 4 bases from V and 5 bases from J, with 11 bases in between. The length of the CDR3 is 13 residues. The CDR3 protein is CASSSRGDTEAFF. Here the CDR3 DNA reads TGTGCCAGCAGTTCCCGGGGGGATACTGAAGCTTTCTTT.

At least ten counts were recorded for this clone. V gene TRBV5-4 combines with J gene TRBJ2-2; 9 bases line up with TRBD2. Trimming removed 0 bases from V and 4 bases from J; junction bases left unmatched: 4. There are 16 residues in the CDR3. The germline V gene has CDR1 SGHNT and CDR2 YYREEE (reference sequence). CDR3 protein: CASSLAVSGSTGELFF. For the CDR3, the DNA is TGTGCCAGCAGCTTGGCGGTTAGCGGGAGCACCGGGGAGCTGTTTTTT.

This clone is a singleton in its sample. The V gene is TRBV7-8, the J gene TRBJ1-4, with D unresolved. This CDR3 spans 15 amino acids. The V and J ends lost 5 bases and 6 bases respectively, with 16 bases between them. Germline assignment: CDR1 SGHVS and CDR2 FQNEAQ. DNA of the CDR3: TGTGCCAGCAGCCCCGAGGTGTCGGGTCATGAAAAACTGTTTTTT. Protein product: CASSPEVSGHEKLFF.

This chain's CDR3 is CAWSVSGYGPHGYTF. CDR3 sequence (DNA): TGTGCCTGGAGTGTAAGCGGTTATGGCCCCCATGGCTACACCTTC. The V and J genes are TRBV30 and TRBJ1-2; D is unclear. Germline values: CDR1 GTSNPN, CDR2 SVGIG (reference sequence). The germline V and J ends were trimmed by 0 bases and 6 bases, with 17 bases remaining between them. CDR3 length: 15 residues.

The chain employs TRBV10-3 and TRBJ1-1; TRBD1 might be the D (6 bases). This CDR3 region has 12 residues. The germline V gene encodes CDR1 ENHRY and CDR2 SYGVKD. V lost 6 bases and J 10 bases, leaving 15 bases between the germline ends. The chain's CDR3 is CAISPRGHPAFF. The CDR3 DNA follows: TGTGCCATCAGCCCCCGGGGACACCCAGCTTTCTTT.

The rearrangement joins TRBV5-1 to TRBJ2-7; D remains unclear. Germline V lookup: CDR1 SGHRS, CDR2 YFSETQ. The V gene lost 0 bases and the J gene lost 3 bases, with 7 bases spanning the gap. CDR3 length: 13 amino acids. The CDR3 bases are TGCGCCAGCAGCTTGGGGGCTAGCTACGAGCAGTACTTC. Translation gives CASSLGASYEQYF.

The CDR3 nucleotides are TGTGCCAGCAGCCGGGACGGCCGGCCGTACAATGAGCAGTTCTTC. Its protein product is CASSRDGRPYNEQFF. V and J are TRBV14 and TRBJ2-1, with D perhaps being TRBD1 or TRBD2 (5 bases each). The germline V gene has CDR1 SGHDN and CDR2 FVKESK. The V end was cut by 4 bases, the J end by 4 bases, with 14 bases between. This CDR3 has 15 amino acids.

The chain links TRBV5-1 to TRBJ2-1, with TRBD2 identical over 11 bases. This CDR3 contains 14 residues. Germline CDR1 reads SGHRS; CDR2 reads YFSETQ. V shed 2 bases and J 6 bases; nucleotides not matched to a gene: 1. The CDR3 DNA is TGCGCCAGCAGCTTTGGGACTAGCGGCAATGAGCAGTTCTTC. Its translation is CASSFGTSGNEQFF.

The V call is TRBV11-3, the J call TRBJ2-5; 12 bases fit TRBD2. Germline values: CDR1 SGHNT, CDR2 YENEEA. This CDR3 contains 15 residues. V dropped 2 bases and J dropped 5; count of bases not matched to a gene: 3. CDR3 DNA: TGTGCCAGCAGCTTAAGAGGGACTAGCGGGGAGACCCAGTACTTC. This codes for CASSLRGTSGETQYF.

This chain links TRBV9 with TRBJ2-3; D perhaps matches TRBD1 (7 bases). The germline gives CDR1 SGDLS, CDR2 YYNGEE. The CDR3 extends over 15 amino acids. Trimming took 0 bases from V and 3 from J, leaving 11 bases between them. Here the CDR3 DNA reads TGTGCCAGCAGCGTAGTACAGGGGAGGACAGATACGCAGTATTTT. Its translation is CASSVVQGRTDTQYF.

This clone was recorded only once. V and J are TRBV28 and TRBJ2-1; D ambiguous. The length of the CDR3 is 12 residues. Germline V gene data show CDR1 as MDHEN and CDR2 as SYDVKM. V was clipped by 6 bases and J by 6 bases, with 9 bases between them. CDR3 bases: TGTGCCAGCAGCACCGTCGGCAATGAGCAGTTCTTC. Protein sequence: CASSTVGNEQFF.

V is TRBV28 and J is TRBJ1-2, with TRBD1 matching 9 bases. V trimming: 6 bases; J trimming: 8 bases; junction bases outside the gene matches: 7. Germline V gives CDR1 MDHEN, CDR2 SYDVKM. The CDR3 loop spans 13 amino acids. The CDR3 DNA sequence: TGTGCCAGCAGACCGGGACAGGGTGGAGGCTACACCTTC. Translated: CASRPGQGGGYTF.

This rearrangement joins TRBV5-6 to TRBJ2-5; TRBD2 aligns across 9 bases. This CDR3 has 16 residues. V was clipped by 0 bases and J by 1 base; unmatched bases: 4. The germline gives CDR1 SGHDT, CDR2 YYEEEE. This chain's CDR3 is CASSLGLAEPQETQYF. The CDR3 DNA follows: TGTGCCAGCAGCTTGGGACTAGCGGAACCCCAAGAGACCCAGTACTTC. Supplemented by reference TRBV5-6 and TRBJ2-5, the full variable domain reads DAGVTQSPTHLIKTRGQQVTLRCSPKSGHDTVSWYQQALGQGPQFIFQYYEEEERQRGNFPDRFSGHQFPNYSSELNVNALLLGDSALYLCASSLGLAEPQETQYFGPGTRLLVL.

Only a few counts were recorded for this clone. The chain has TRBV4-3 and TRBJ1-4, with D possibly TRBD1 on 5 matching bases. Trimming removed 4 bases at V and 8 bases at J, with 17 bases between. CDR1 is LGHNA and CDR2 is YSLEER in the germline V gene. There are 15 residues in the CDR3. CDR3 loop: CASSPGTSPGEKLFF. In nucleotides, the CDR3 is TGCGCCAGCAGCCCTGGGACGTCCCCGGGGGAAAAACTGTTTTTT.

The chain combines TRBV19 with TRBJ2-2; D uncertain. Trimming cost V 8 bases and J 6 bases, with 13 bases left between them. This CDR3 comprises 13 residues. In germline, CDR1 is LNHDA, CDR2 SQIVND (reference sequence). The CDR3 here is CASRRPGAGELFF. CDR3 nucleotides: TGTGCCAGTCGGCGGCCTGGGGCCGGGGAGCTGTTTTTT.

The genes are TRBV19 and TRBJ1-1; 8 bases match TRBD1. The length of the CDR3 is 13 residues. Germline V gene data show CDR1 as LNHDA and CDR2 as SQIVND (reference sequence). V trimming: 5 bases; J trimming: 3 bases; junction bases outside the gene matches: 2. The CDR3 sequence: CASSGQGYTEAFF. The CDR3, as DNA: TGTGCCAGTAGTGGACAGGGTTACACTGAAGCTTTCTTT.

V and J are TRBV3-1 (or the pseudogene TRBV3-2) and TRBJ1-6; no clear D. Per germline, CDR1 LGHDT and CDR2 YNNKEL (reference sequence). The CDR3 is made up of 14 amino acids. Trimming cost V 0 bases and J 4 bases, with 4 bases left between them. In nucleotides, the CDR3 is TGTGCCAGCAGCCAAGAGCCATATAATTCACCCCTCCACTTT. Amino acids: CASSQEPYNSPLHF.

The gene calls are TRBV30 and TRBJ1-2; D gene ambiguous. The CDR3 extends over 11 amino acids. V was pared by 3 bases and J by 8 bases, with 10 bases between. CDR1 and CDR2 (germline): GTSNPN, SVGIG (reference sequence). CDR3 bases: TGTGCCTGGAGAAGGTTGCGAGGCTACACCTTC. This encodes CAWRRLRGYTF.

For the CDR3, the DNA is TGTGCCAGTAGTCCGAGGACACAAGGCTACACCTTC. Translation gives CASSPRTQGYTF. The chain joins TRBV19 to TRBJ1-2; D perhaps matches TRBD1 (5 bases). Trimming shortened V by 5 bases and J by 8 bases, and 12 bases separated the two germline ends. CDR1 and CDR2 from the germline V gene are LNHDA and SQIVND (reference sequence). The CDR3 is made up of 12 amino acids.

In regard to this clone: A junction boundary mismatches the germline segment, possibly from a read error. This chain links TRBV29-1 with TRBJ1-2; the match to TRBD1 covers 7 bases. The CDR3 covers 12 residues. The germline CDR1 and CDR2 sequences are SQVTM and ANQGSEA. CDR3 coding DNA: TGCAGCGCTGAACGAGGGGGCCATGGCTACACCTTC. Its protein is CSAERGGHGYTF.

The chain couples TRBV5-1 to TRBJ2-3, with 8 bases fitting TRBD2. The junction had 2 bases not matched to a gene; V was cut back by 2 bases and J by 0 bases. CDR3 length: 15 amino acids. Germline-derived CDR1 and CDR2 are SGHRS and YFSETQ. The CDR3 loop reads CASSFRGGSTDTQYF. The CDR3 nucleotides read TGCGCCAGCAGCTTTCGGGGGGGAAGCACAGATACGCAGTATTTT.

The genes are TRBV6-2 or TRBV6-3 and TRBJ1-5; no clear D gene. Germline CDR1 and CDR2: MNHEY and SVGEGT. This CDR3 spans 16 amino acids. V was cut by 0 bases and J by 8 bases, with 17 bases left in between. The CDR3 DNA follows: TGTGCCAGCAGTTACTCGATGCGGACGGGATCGGAGCCCCAGCATTTT. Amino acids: CASSYSMRTGSEPQHF.